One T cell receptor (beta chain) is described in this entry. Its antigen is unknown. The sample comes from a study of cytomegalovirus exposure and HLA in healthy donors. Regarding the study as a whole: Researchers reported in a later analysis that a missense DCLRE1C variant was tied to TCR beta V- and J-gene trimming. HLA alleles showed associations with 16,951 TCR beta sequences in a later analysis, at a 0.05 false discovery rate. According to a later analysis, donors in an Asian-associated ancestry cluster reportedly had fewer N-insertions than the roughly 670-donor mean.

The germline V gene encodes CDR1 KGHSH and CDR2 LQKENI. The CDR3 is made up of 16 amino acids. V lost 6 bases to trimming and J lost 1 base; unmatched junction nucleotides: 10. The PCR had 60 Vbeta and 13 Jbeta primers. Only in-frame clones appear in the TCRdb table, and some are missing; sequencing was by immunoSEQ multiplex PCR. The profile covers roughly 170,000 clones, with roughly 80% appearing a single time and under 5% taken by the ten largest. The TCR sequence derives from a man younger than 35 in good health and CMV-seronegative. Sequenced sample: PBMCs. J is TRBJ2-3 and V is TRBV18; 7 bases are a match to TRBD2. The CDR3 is CASSPASGGGTDTQYF. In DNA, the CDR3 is TGTGCCAGCTCCCCCGCTAGCGGTGGTGGCACAGATACGCAGTATTTT.